The 29 T cell receptor beta chains given below trace back to one sample, sequenced in a study of beta chain features in type 1 diabetes. The authors reverse transcribed all of the isolated RNA, so sequencing captured expressed TCRB transcripts. Only in-frame clones appear in the TCRdb table, and some are missing; sequencing was by immunoSEQ multiplex PCR. The sample shows hundreds of thousands of clones, approximately 13% of them seen only once. Sequences were obtained from naive CD4+ T cells from blood. Receptors originate from a man between 25 and 39 years old in good health.

The gene calls are TRBV4-2 and TRBJ2-7; the match to TRBD2 covers 8 bases. The CDR3 is 17 residues long. The V segment lost 6 bases and the J segment 0 bases; nucleotides outside the gene matches: 13. CDR1 LGHNA and CDR2 YNFKEQ come from the germline V gene. CDR3 bases: TGTGCCAGCAGACGGTGCTCGTCTAGCGGGTTCTCCTACGAGCAGTACGTC. This encodes CASRRCSSSGFSYEQYV.

The chain carries TRBV7-3 and TRBJ2-7; D gene uncertain. V was shortened by 6 bases and J by 3 bases, with 6 bases between the two germline ends. Germline V CDR1 and CDR2: SGHTA, FQGTGA. This CDR3 is built from 11 residues. DNA of the CDR3: TGTGCCAGCAGTTGGAACTACGAGCAGTACGTC. Residues: CASSWNYEQYV.

This chain links TRBV30 with TRBJ2-3; D is possibly TRBD1 or TRBD2 (5 bases each). CDR1 and CDR2 from the germline V gene are GTSNPN and SVGIG (reference sequence). V lost 4 bases to trimming and J lost 4 bases, with 15 bases between them. CDR3 size: 14 residues. This chain's CDR3 is CAWNRGPGPDTQYF. CDR3 sequence (DNA): TGTGCCTGGAACCGGGGACCGGGCCCAGATACGCAGTATTTT. The full variable domain, rest sourced from reference TRBV30 and TRBJ2-3, is SQTIHQWPATLVQPVGSPLSLECTVEGTSNPNLYWYRQAAGRGLQLLFYSVGIGQISSEVPQNLSASRPQDRQFILSSKKLLLSDSGFYLCAWNRGPGPDTQYFGPGTRLTVL.

V is TRBV19 and J is TRBJ2-3; 9 bases line up with TRBD2. Germline CDR1 LNHDA, CDR2 SQIVND (reference sequence). The V segment lost 5 bases and the J segment 0 bases; nucleotides outside the gene matches: 6. This CDR3 spans 16 amino acids. CDR3 in amino acids: CASSAPGLASTDTQYF. The CDR3 region has the DNA TGTGCCAGTAGTGCCCCGGGACTAGCAAGCACAGATACGCAGTATTTT.

This clone has only a few counts. This chain links TRBV2 with TRBJ2-3, with D possibly matching TRBD2 (5 bases). Trimming took off 8 bases at V and 4 bases at J, with 7 bases between the two ends. The CDR3 is 11 amino acids. Germline V gene lookup returns CDR1 SNHLY and CDR2 FYNNEI. The CDR3 DNA follows: TGTGCCAGCGCGGGCGCAGATACGCAGTATTTT. Residues: CASAGADTQYF.

In its sample, this clone was seen a few times. V usage is TRBV10-3 and J usage is TRBJ1-2; the D is unclear. Per germline, CDR1 ENHRY and CDR2 SYGVKD. The CDR3 totals 13 residues. V was shortened by 4 bases and J by 5 bases, with 11 bases between the two germline ends. The CDR3 bases are TGTGCCATCAGTGCTGGGGATTTTTATGGCTACACCTTC. As protein: CAISAGDFYGYTF.

This clone was detected only a few times. The chain carries TRBV29-1 and TRBJ2-6, with 11 positions matching TRBD1. CDR3 length: 17 amino acids. The trim removed 5 bases at V and 4 bases at J, leaving 10 bases unmatched. Germline values: CDR1 SQVTM, CDR2 ANQGSEA. CDR3 in amino acids: CSVTNRDRGSGANVLTF. CDR3 nucleotides: TGCAGCGTTACAAACCGGGACAGGGGGTCCGGGGCCAACGTCCTGACTTTC.

This clone was detected only a few times. This rearrangement joins TRBV14 to TRBJ1-2; possibly TRBD1 for D (5 bases). Deletions cut 5 bases from V and 4 bases from J, with 14 bases between. This CDR3 contains 14 residues. In germline, CDR1 is SGHDN, CDR2 FVKESK. DNA for the CDR3: TGTGCCAGCAGCTTATACGGGACGCTCTATGGCTACACCTTC. Translated, it gives CASSLYGTLYGYTF.

This clone was observed a handful of times. The chain carries TRBV7-9 and TRBJ2-3; D perhaps matches TRBD2 (6 bases). Looked up from germline, CDR1 is SEHNR and CDR2 is FQNEAQ (reference sequence). This CDR3 has 15 amino acids. Trimming removed 2 bases at V and 0 bases at J, with 9 bases between. CDR3 amino acids: CASSLQSGSTDTQYF. CDR3 DNA: TGTGCCAGCAGCTTACAGAGCGGGAGCACAGATACGCAGTATTTT.

V and J are TRBV19 and TRBJ2-2; the D is unclear. Trimming took 5 bases from V and 6 from J, leaving 13 bases between them. Germline-derived CDR1 and CDR2 are LNHDA and SQIVND (reference sequence). There are 14 residues in the CDR3. The CDR3 region has the DNA TGTGCCAGTAGTGCTGGTAGTAGGGCCGGGGAGCTGTTTTTT. Translating gives CASSAGSRAGELFF.

This clone came up a few times. The chain is built from TRBV30 and TRBJ2-3; the D gene is possibly TRBD2 (6 bases). The CDR3 runs to 13 residues. Germline CDR1 is GTSNPN and CDR2 is SVGIG (reference sequence). V was trimmed by 4 bases and J by 0 bases, leaving 8 bases between them. The CDR3, as DNA: TGTGCCTGGACGGGAGCTAGCACAGATACGCAGTATTTT. Its translation: CAWTGASTDTQYF.

This clone was detected a few times. CDR3: CASGSANTDTQYF. The DNA for the CDR3 is TGTGCCAGCGGAAGCGCCAACACAGATACGCAGTATTTT. The rearrangement uses TRBV7-3 and TRBJ2-3; D is unclear. V dropped 8 bases and J dropped 2 bases, with 11 bases sitting between them. CDR3 length: 13 residues. Germline V gene lookup returns CDR1 SGHTA and CDR2 FQGTGA.

V usage is TRBV4-3 and J usage is TRBJ2-3, with 10 positions matching TRBD1. The CDR3 loop spans 14 amino acids. V gave up 1 base and J gave up 6 bases; unmatched junction bases: 1. The germline CDR1 and CDR2 sequences are LGHNA and YSLEER. CDR3 region: CASSQGGQGDTQYF. The CDR3 region has the DNA TGCGCCAGCAGCCAAGGGGGACAGGGGGATACGCAGTATTTT.

CDR3 coding DNA: TGCGCCAGCAGTGCTGAGACGGCCGCAGATACGCAGTATTTT. Amino acids: CASSAETAADTQYF. The chain recombines TRBV4-1 with TRBJ2-3; unclear D gene. The ends were cut back, 6 bases at V and 4 bases at J, with 14 bases in the middle. Germline-derived CDR1 and CDR2 are MGHRA and YSYEKL. The CDR3 sequence is 14 residues long.

The V call is TRBV4-3, the J call TRBJ2-5; TRBD2 matches 7 bases. CDR1 LGHNA and CDR2 YSLEER come from the germline V gene. The CDR3 has 13 residues. Trimming cost V 4 bases and J 7 bases; bases outside gene matches: 6. The CDR3, as DNA: TGCGCCAGCAGCCCAAGCGGGGTGGGGACCCAGTACTTC. Protein sequence: CASSPSGVGTQYF.

In its sample, this clone was seen a few times. V gene TRBV23-1 combines with J gene TRBJ2-7; 8 nucleotides agree with TRBD1. TRBV23-1 falls under the ORF class, with uncertain function. V lost 0 bases and J lost 3; bases outside the gene matches: 10. The CDR3 consists of 17 residues. The CDR3: CASSQSGMQDRDYEQYF. CDR3 bases: TGCGCCAGCAGTCAATCGGGGATGCAGGACAGGGACTACGAGCAGTACTTC.

This clone showed up just a few times. The rearrangement links TRBV6-5 to TRBJ2-5, with TRBD2 matching 7 bases. V lost 7 bases to trimming and J lost 5 bases; unmatched junction nucleotides: 7. Germline V lookup: CDR1 MNHEY, CDR2 SVGAGI. The CDR3 runs 13 residues. The CDR3 sequence: CASTGSGAETQYF. DNA for the CDR3: TGTGCCAGCACGGGCAGCGGGGCCGAGACCCAGTACTTC.

This chain's CDR3 is CASSRDRGNTEAFF. Written as DNA, the CDR3 is TGCGCCAGCAGCCGGGACAGGGGGAACACTGAAGCTTTCTTT. The chain employs TRBV5-1 and TRBJ1-1; 10 bases line up with TRBD1. From germline, CDR1 is SGHRS and CDR2 YFSETQ. V shed 4 bases, J shed 1 base, and the junction held 1 base outside the gene matches. This CDR3 is 14 amino acids long.

This clone was seen ten or more times. This rearrangement joins TRBV19 to TRBJ2-7; 8 nucleotides line up with TRBD2. V gave up 3 bases and J gave up 0 bases; unmatched junction bases: 4. Germline CDR1 reads LNHDA; CDR2 reads SQIVND (reference sequence). CDR3 size: 15 residues. CDR3 DNA sequence: TGTGCCAGTAGTATTGCGGGAGGCTTCTCCTACGAGCAGTACGTC. This codes for CASSIAGGFSYEQYV.

This clone was seen more than once but under ten times. The rearrangement uses TRBV10-3 and TRBJ1-4; D may be TRBD1 (5 bases). This CDR3 spans 13 amino acids. Looked up from germline, CDR1 is ENHRY and CDR2 is SYGVKD. V was cut by 4 bases and J by 8 bases, with 11 bases left in between. The CDR3 loop reads CAISAGLGEKLFF. DNA for the CDR3: TGTGCCATCAGTGCGGGACTAGGGGAAAAACTGTTTTTT.

The genes are TRBV14 and TRBJ1-1, with no clear D. The CDR3 contains 14 residues. V gave up 2 bases and J gave up 9 bases, with 16 bases separating them. The germline V gene encodes CDR1 SGHDN and CDR2 FVKESK. The CDR3 region is CASSQLVDPYKAFF. CDR3 sequence (DNA): TGTGCCAGCAGCCAATTGGTGGACCCTTATAAAGCTTTCTTT.

This clone has a handful of counts. This chain connects TRBV29-1 to TRBJ2-3; D might be TRBD1 (5 bases). CDR3 length: 13 residues. Germline lookup yields CDR1 SQVTM and CDR2 ANQGSEA. Trimming took 4 bases from V and 6 from J, leaving 14 bases between them. In DNA, the CDR3 is TGCAGCGTTGGAATCAGGGATGTCGATACGCAGTATTTT. Residues: CSVGIRDVDTQYF.

This sequence joins TRBV2 and TRBJ2-7, with D maybe TRBD1 (6 bases). This CDR3 is 12 amino acids long. The germline gives CDR1 SNHLY, CDR2 FYNNEI. Trimming stripped 8 bases from V and 2 bases from J, with 10 bases between. CDR3 loop: CASGGSAYEQYF. The CDR3 nucleotides are TGTGCCAGCGGGGGCAGCGCCTACGAGCAGTACTTC.

This clone has more than one count but fewer than ten. V and J are TRBV7-2 and TRBJ2-7, with D hard to call. Trimming took off 1 base at V and 3 bases at J, with 16 bases between the two ends. Looked up from germline, CDR1 is SGHTA and CDR2 is FQGNSA. This CDR3 is built from 16 residues. CDR3 in DNA: TGTGCCAGCAGCTTAGAGTGGGTGAAGTCAGTCTACGAGCAGTACTTC. It is translated as CASSLEWVKSVYEQYF.

The chain uses TRBV30 and TRBJ2-5; unclear D gene. CDR1 and CDR2 from the germline V gene are GTSNPN and SVGIG (reference sequence). Between the trimmed V and J ends, which lost 2 bases and 5 bases, there was a span of 6 bases. The CDR3 sequence is 11 residues long. The CDR3 sequence is CAWSPRETQYF. The CDR3 DNA sequence: TGTGCCTGGAGTCCCCGCGAGACCCAGTACTTC.

This clone turned up a few times. The chain recombines TRBV29-1 with TRBJ2-5, with D maybe TRBD1 (7 bases). The CDR3 spans 12 residues. Germline values: CDR1 SQVTM, CDR2 ANQGSEA. V lost 8 bases, J lost 7 bases, and 17 bases lay in between. CDR3 region: CSSGAQGGTQYF. Here the CDR3 DNA reads TGCAGCTCCGGGGCGCAGGGGGGGACCCAGTACTTC.

This clone has just a few counts. This rearrangement joins TRBV14 to TRBJ1-2; no definite D call. V was shortened by 4 bases and J by 6 bases, with 15 bases between the two germline ends. CDR3 length: 14 residues. Germline assignment: CDR1 SGHDN and CDR2 FVKESK. The CDR3 is CASSLSGGLNGYTF. For the CDR3, the DNA is TGTGCCAGCAGCCTGTCCGGCGGACTGAATGGCTACACCTTC.

The chain is built from TRBV14 and TRBJ2-7; D is possibly TRBD2 (5 bases). Germline V gives CDR1 SGHDN, CDR2 FVKESK. Trimming removed 4 bases at V and 2 bases at J, with 12 bases between. The CDR3 contains 14 residues. CDR3 sequence: CASSPLDRPYEQYV. The CDR3 coding sequence is TGTGCCAGCAGCCCACTAGATAGGCCCTACGAGCAGTACGTC.

A few counts support this clone. This sequence joins TRBV9 and TRBJ2-5; 9 bases line up with TRBD2. The V segment lost 2 bases and the J segment 5 bases; nucleotides outside the gene matches: 7. Germline CDR1 and CDR2: SGDLS and YYNGEE. This CDR3 comprises 15 residues. Here the CDR3 reads CASSVSGGGPETQYF. CDR3 sequence (DNA): TGTGCCAGCAGCGTTAGCGGGGGCGGCCCGGAGACCCAGTACTTC.